This T cell receptor (beta chain) was sequenced in a study of OX40 agonist ivuxolimab in advanced cancers. Study overall: Patients were treated with ivuxolimab, an agonistic anti-OX40 (CD134) antibody. Study results and limitations: Researchers did not establish what antigens the expanded peripheral T cells target.

Concerning this clone itself: Antigen: not known.

Germline CDR1 reads GTSNPN; CDR2 reads SVGIG (reference sequence). The CDR3 has 15 residues. The V segment lost 3 bases and the J segment 9 bases; nucleotides outside the gene matches: 12. The table came from immunoSEQ multiplex PCR; TCRdb's copy has only in-frame clones and leaves some out. The sample has 35,000 or so clones; around 82% are singletons. The sequence was obtained from an adult with an advanced solid tumor such as melanoma, head and neck, liver or kidney cancer. The starting material was CD4+ or CD8+ T cells sorted from blood, obtained in a trial of the OX40 agonist ivuxolimab. The J gene is TRBJ2-1, the V gene TRBV30; 9 bases map to TRBD1. The CDR3 sequence is CAWSATGGWRSEQFF. For the CDR3, the DNA is TGTGCCTGGAGCGCTACAGGGGGCTGGAGGAGTGAGCAGTTCTTC.